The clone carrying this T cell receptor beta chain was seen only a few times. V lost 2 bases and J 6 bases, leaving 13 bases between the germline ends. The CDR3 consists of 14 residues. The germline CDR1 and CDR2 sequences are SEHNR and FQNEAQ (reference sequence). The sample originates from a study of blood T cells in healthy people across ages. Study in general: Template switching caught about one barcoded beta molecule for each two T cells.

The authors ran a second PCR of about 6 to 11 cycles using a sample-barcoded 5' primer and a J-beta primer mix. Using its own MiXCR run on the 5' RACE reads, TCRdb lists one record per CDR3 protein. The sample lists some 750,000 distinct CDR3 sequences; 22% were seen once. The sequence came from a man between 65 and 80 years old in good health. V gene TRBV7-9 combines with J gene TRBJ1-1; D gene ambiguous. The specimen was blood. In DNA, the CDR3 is TGTGCCAGCAGCTTAACCGGGGATAGGGCTGAAGCTTTCTTT. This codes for CASSLTGDRAEAFF.